What follows are 12 T cell receptor beta chains derived from one specimen sequenced in a study of CD4 and CD8 cells across lung adenocarcinoma regions. TCRdb fed the PCR reads into MiXCR, producing one record per CDR3 protein. The sample gives some 10,000 distinct CDR3 sequences, 46% of which show up once; about 33% is in the top ten. The sequencing sample was made of CD8+ T cells from the margin of a lung tumor. The receptors stem from a male donor with lung adenocarcinoma. The CD4 and CD8 labels of this study may be unreliable.

This clonotype was recorded at least ten times. The rearrangement joins TRBV6-1 to TRBJ2-4; D is undetermined. The CDR3 runs 14 residues. CDR1 is MNHNS and CDR2 is SASEGT in the germline V gene. Trimming pared 1 base from V and 7 bases from J, leaving 11 bases between. For the CDR3, the DNA is TGTGCCAGCAGTGAAGAGTTACGGGTGAACATTCAGTACTTC. As protein: CASSEELRVNIQYF.

The V gene is TRBV27, the J gene TRBJ2-2; TRBD1 is a possible D gene (6 bases). Germline V lookup: CDR1 MNHEY, CDR2 SMNVEV (reference sequence). The ends were cut back, 4 bases at V and 0 bases at J, with 9 bases in the middle. This CDR3 has 15 amino acids. DNA for the CDR3: TGTGCCAGCAGTTATTCAGGGGCGAACACCGGGGAGCTGTTTTTT. Amino acids: CASSYSGANTGELFF.

The chain links TRBV4-1 to TRBJ1-2; D gene uncertain. Trimming removed 2 bases at V and 6 bases at J, with 7 bases between. The CDR3 covers 12 residues. Germline CDR1 reads MGHRA; CDR2 reads YSYEKL. The CDR3 DNA sequence: TGCGCCAGCAGCCAACCCTTGAATGGCTACACCTTC. Translation: CASSQPLNGYTF.

This clonotype is deemed medium-sized. The rearrangement links TRBV6-1 to TRBJ2-1; no clear D gene. Trimming pared 5 bases from V and 9 bases from J, leaving 14 bases between. CDR3 size: 13 residues. Germline V gene lookup returns CDR1 MNHNS and CDR2 SASEGT. CDR3 protein: CASSPPSRGEQFF. The CDR3 region has the DNA TGTGCCAGCAGTCCTCCCTCGCGCGGTGAGCAGTTCTTC.

The rearrangement joins TRBV12-3 or TRBV12-4 to TRBJ2-5; D might be TRBD2 (6 bases). The V end lost 5 bases, the J end lost 4 bases, and 17 bases lay between the germline ends. This CDR3 has 15 residues. CDR3 bases: TGTGCCAGCAGTAGGCGCGTCGGGAGCACAGAGACCCAGTACTTC. This translates into CASSRRVGSTETQYF.

Ten or more counts support this clonotype. V is TRBV27 and J is TRBJ2-5; the D gene is possibly TRBD2 (6 bases). Trimming shortened V by 6 bases and J by 2 bases, and 22 bases separated the two germline ends. Germline-derived CDR1 and CDR2 are MNHEY and SMNVEV (reference sequence). The CDR3 is made up of 17 amino acids. The CDR3 sequence: CASRRDFLRGPQETQYF. CDR3 DNA sequence: TGTGCCAGCAGACGGGACTTTCTGCGCGGCCCGCAAGAGACCCAGTACTTC.

This clonotype was detected only once. The rearrangement links TRBV30 to TRBJ2-5, with D unclear. Looked up from germline, CDR1 is GTSNPN and CDR2 is SVGIG (reference sequence). This CDR3 has 13 amino acids. Deletions cut 0 bases from V and 5 bases from J, with 10 bases between. This CDR3 is CAWSVGRRETQYF. CDR3 in DNA: TGTGCCTGGAGTGTAGGTCGGCGGGAGACCCAGTACTTC. Full variable domain (outside the CDR3, taken from reference TRBV30 and TRBJ2-5): SQTIHQWPATLVQPVGSPLSLECTVEGTSNPNLYWYRQAAGRGLQLLFYSVGIGQISSEVPQNLSASRPQDRQFILSSKKLLLSDSGFYLCAWSVGRRETQYFGPGTRLLVL.

This rearrangement joins TRBV6-5 to TRBJ1-4, with 7 bases fitting TRBD1. Germline CDR1 is MNHEY and CDR2 is SVGAGI. With V trimmed by 0 bases and J by 4 bases, 5 bases remained unmatched. The CDR3 contains 16 residues. CDR3 bases: TGTGCCAGCAGTTACTCGGCTGGGACAGTTAATGAAAAACTGTTTTTT. Translated: CASSYSAGTVNEKLFF.

Relative to its sample, this clonotype is medium-sized (0.01 to 0.1%). V and J are TRBV6-1 and TRBJ2-7, with a weak D call TRBD2 (5 bases). Per germline, CDR1 MNHNS and CDR2 SASEGT. CDR3 size: 15 residues. Deletions cut 8 bases from V and 3 bases from J, with 20 bases between. CDR3: CASGAYGRVNYEQYF. In nucleotides, the CDR3 is TGTGCCAGCGGTGCGTACGGGCGGGTCAACTACGAGCAGTACTTC.

J is TRBJ2-5 and V is TRBV11-2; D tentatively reads TRBD1 or TRBD2 (5 bases each). The germline V gene encodes CDR1 SGHAT and CDR2 FQNNGV. The CDR3 has 16 amino acids. The V and J ends lost 5 bases and 5 bases respectively, with 21 bases between them. The DNA of the CDR3 is TGTGCCAGCAGCCTTGGGGACGCCGCACTGGTGGAGACCCAGTACTTC. Translating gives CASSLGDAALVETQYF.

The V call is TRBV6-1, the J call TRBJ1-1; 10 nucleotides agree with TRBD1. The CDR3 contains 14 residues. V gave up 8 bases and J gave up 6 bases; unmatched junction bases: 9. The V gene's germline CDR1 is MNHNS and CDR2 SASEGT. In DNA form, the CDR3 reads TGTGCCAGCGGGGGACAGGGGACGATCGCTGAAGCTTTCTTT. It codes for CASGGQGTIAEAFF.

This rearrangement joins TRBV7-9 to TRBJ2-7; D unclear. Trimming cost V 5 bases and J 4 bases, with 12 bases left between them. The CDR3 has 13 amino acids. Germline V gene lookup returns CDR1 SEHNR and CDR2 FQNEAQ (reference sequence). This CDR3 is CASSPPGGYEQYF. The CDR3 DNA reads TGTGCCAGCAGCCCGCCCGGCGGTTACGAGCAGTACTTC.